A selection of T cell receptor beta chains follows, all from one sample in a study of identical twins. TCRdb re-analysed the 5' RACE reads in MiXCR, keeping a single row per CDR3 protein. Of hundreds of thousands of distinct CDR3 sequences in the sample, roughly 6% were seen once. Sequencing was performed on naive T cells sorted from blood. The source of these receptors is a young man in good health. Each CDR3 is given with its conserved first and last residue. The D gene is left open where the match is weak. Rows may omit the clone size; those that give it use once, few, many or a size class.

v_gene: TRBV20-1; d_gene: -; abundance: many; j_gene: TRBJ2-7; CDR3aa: CSAERSGRAINEQYF; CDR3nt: TGCAGTGCCGAGAGATCCGGAAGAGCCATAAACGAGCAGTACTTC
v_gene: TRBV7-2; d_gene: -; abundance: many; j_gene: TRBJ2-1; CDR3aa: CASSLVAEPYNEQFF; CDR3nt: TGTGCCAGCAGCTTAGTAGCGGAACCATACAATGAGCAGTTCTTC
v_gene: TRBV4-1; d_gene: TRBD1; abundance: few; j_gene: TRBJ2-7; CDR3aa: CASSLGQGEYEQYF; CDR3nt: TGCGCCAGCAGCCTCGGGCAGGGGGAGTACGAGCAGTACTTC
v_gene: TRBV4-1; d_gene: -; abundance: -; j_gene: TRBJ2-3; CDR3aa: CASSLVGGGDTQYF; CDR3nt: TGCGCCAGCAGCCTGGTTGGTGGGGGAGATACGCAGTATTTT
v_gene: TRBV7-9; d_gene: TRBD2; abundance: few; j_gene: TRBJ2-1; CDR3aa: CASSLVGSGSEQFF; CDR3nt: TGTGCCAGCAGCTTAGTTGGGAGCGGGAGTGAGCAGTTCTTC
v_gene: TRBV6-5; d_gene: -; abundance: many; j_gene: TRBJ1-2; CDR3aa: CASSYSQGVGYGYTF; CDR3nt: TGTGCCAGCAGTTACTCGCAGGGTGTAGGCTATGGCTACACCTTC
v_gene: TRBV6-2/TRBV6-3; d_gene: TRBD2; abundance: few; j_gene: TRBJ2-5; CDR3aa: CASSPSGSFPKTQYF; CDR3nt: TGTGCCAGCAGCCCCAGCGGGAGCTTTCCCAAGACCCAGTACTTC
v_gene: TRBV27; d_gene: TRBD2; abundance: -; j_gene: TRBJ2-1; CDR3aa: CARTSSSGIVTEKSSYNEQFF; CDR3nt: TGTGCCAGAACTTCCTCTAGCGGGATCGTTACAGAAAAGAGCTCCTACAATGAGCAGTTCTTC
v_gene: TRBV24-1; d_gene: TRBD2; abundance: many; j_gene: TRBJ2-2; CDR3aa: CATASGSLPTTGELFF; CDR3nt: TGTGCCACGGCTAGCGGGAGCCTCCCTACCACCGGGGAGCTGTTTTTT
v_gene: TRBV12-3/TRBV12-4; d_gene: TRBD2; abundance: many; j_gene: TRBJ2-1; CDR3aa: CASSPPSGRAGWYNEQFF; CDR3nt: TGTGCCAGCAGTCCGCCGAGCGGGAGGGCCGGTTGGTACAATGAGCAGTTCTTC
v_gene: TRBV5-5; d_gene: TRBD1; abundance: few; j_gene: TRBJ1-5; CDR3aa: CASSLGDSVNQPQHF; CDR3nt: TGTGCCAGCAGCTTGGGGGACAGCGTTAATCAGCCCCAGCATTTT
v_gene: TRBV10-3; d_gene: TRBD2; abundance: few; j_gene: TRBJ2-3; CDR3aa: CAISESQNPLLSGVDTQYF; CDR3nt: TGTGCCATCAGTGAGTCGCAGAACCCTCTGCTTAGCGGGGTAGATACGCAGTATTTT
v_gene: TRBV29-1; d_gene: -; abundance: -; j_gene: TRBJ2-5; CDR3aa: CSVEDYNRVVKETQYF; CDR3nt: TGCAGCGTTGAAGATTACAACAGGGTGGTCAAGGAGACCCAGTACTTC
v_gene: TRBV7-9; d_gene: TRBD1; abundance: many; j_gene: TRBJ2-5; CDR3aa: CASSDRGPKETQYF; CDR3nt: TGTGCCAGCAGCGACAGGGGGCCAAAGGAGACCCAGTACTTC
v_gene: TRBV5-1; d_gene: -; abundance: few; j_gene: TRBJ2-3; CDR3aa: CASSQSTDLPGGTQYF; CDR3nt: TGCGCCAGCAGCCAATCCACGGACCTACCTGGGGGTACGCAGTATTTT
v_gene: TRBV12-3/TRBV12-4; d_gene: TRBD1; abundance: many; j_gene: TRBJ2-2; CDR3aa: CASSLSGGVTGELFF; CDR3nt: TGTGCCAGCAGTTTATCAGGGGGCGTCACCGGGGAGCTGTTTTTT
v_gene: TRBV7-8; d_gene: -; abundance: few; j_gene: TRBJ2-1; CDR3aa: CASIEGGFSYNEQFF; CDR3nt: TGTGCCAGCATCGAAGGGGGTTTTTCCTACAATGAGCAGTTCTTC
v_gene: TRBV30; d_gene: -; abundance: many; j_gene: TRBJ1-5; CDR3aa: CAWSVGGNSNQPQHF; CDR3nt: TGTGCCTGGAGTGTTGGGGGGAATAGCAATCAGCCCCAGCATTTT
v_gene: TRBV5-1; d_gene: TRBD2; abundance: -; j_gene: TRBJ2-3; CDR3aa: CASSLAGLHLTDTQYF; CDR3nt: TGCGCCAGCAGCTTGGCGGGACTACACCTCACAGATACGCAGTATTTT
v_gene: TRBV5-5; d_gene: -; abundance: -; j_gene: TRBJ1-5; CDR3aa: CASSLEAGGYQPQHF; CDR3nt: TGTGCCAGCAGCTTGGAGGCGGGGGGATATCAGCCCCAGCATTTT
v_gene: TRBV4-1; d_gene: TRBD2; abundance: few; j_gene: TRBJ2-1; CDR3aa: CASSLVRGRAPYNEQFF; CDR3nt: TGCGCCAGCAGCCTCGTTCGGGGGAGGGCCCCCTACAATGAGCAGTTCTTC
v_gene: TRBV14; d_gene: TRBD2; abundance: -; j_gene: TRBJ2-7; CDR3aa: CASLDSSGNPYEQYF; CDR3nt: TGTGCCAGCTTAGACTCCAGCGGGAACCCCTACGAGCAGTACTTC
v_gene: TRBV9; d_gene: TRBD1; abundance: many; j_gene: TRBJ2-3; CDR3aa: CASSVEGGGGDTQYF; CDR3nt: TGTGCCAGCAGCGTAGAAGGGGGCGGTGGAGATACGCAGTATTTT
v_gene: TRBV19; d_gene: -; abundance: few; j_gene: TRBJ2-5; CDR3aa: CASSIRNSQETQYF; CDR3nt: TGTGCCAGTAGTATACGTAACAGCCAAGAGACCCAGTACTTC
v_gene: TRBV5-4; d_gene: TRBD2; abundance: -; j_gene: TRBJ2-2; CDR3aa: CASSPGLARENTGELFF; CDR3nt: TGTGCCAGCAGCCCCGGACTAGCGAGAGAGAACACCGGGGAGCTGTTTTTT
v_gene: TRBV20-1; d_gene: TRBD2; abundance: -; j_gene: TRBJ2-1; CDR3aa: CSASAGGMASGPYNEQFF; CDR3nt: TGCAGTGCTAGCGCGGGGGGTATGGCTAGCGGGCCATACAATGAGCAGTTCTTC
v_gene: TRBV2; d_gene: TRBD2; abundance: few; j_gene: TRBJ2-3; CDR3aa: CASASLAGVSTDTQYF; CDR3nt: TGTGCCAGCGCATCGCTAGCGGGAGTAAGCACAGATACGCAGTATTTT
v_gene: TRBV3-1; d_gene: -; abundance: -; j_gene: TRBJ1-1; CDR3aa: CASSQVGSLVGTEAFF; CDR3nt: TGTGCCAGCAGCCAAGTGGGGTCCCTTGTGGGGACTGAAGCTTTCTTT
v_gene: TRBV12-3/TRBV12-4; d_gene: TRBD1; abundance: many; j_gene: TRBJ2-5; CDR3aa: CASSLEQGEETQYF; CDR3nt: TGTGCCAGCAGTTTAGAACAGGGGGAAGAGACCCAGTACTTC
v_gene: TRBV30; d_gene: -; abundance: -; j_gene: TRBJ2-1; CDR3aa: CAWSRRPEQFF; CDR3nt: TGTGCCTGGAGTCGACGCCCGGAGCAGTTCTTC
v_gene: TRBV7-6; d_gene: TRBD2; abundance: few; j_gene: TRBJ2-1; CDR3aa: CASSPLGGDGPKRSSYNEQFF; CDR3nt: TGTGCCAGCAGCCCCCTCGGGGGGGACGGCCCAAAGAGAAGCTCCTACAATGAGCAGTTCTTC
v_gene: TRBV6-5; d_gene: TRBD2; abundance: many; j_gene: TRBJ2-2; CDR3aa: CASSYGSTTSSGELFF; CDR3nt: TGTGCCAGCAGTTACGGTTCGACGACTAGCTCCGGGGAGCTGTTTTTT
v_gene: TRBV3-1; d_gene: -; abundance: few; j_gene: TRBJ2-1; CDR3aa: CASSQDPDNEQFF; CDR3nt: TGTGCCAGCAGCCAAGATCCCGACAATGAGCAGTTCTTC
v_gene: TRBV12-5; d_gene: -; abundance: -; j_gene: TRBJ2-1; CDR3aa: CASVPWGELSYNEQFF; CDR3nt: TGTGCTAGTGTCCCTTGGGGGGAGCTCTCCTACAATGAGCAGTTCTTC
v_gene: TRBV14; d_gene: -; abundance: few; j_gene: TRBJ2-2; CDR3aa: CASSQGLQGAGELFF; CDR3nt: TGTGCCAGCAGCCAAGGGCTACAAGGTGCAGGCGAGCTGTTTTTT
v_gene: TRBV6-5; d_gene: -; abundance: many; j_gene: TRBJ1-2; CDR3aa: CASSYLHAGGGGYTF; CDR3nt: TGTGCCAGCAGTTACCTTCACGCGGGGGGCGGTGGCTACACCTTC
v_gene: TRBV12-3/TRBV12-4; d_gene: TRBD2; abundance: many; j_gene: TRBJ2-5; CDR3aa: CASSYSGMETQYF; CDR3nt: TGTGCCAGCAGTTATAGCGGGATGGAGACCCAGTACTTC
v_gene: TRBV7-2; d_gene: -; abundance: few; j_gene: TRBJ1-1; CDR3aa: CASSPIVWAEAFF; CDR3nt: TGTGCCAGCAGCCCGATAGTGTGGGCTGAAGCTTTCTTT
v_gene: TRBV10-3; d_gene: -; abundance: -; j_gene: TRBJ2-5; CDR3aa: CATNRDLIETQYF; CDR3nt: TGTGCCACTAACCGGGACTTAATAGAGACCCAGTACTTC
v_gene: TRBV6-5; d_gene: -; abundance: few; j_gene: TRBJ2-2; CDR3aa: CAVRVAGELFF; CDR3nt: TGTGCCGTAAGGGTCGCCGGGGAGCTGTTTTTT
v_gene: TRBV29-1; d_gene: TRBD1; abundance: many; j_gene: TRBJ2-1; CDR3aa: CSVERGTGGNEQFF; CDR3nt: TGCAGCGTTGAACGGGGGACAGGCGGGAATGAGCAGTTCTTC
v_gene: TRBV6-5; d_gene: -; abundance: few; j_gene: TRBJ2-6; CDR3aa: CASSYSTGANVLTF; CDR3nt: TGTGCCAGCAGTTACTCGACCGGGGCCAACGTCCTGACTTTC
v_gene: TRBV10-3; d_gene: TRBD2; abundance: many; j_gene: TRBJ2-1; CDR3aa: CAIGGATSGRNNEQFF; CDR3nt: TGTGCCATCGGAGGGGCAACTAGCGGGAGAAACAATGAGCAGTTCTTC
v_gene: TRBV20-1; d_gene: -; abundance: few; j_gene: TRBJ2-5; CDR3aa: CSARNLGQKETQYF; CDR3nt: TGCAGTGCTAGAAATTTAGGACAGAAAGAGACCCAGTACTTC
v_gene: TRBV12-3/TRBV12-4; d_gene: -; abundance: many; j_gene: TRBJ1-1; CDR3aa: CASKLRAGDLNTEAFF; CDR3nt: TGTGCCAGCAAGCTGAGGGCAGGGGATCTGAACACTGAAGCTTTCTTT
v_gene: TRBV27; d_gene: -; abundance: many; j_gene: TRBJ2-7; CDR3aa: CASSPLEFYNEQYF; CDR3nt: TGTGCCAGCAGTCCTCTGGAGTTTTATAACGAGCAGTACTTC
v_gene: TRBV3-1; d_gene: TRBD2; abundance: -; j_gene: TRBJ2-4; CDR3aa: CASSQDWGRAGDIQYF; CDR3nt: TGTGCCAGCAGCCAAGATTGGGGGAGGGCCGGTGACATTCAGTACTTC
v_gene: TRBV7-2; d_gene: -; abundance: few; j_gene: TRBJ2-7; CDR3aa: CASSSRLGGYEQYF; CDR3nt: TGTGCCAGCAGCTCCAGGCTAGGGGGCTACGAGCAGTACTTC
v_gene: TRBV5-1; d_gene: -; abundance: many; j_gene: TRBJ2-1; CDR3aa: CASLAQGRSYNEQFF; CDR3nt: TGCGCCAGCTTAGCACAGGGACGCTCCTACAATGAGCAGTTCTTC
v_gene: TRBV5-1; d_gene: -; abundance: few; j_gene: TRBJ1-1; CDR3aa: CASRAPDREAFF; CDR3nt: TGCGCCAGCAGGGCCCCGGACCGCGAAGCTTTCTTT
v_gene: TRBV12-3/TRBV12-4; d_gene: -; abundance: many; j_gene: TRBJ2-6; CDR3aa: CASSFTRANGANVLTF; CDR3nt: TGTGCCAGCAGTTTCACCCGGGCGAATGGGGCCAACGTCCTGACTTTC
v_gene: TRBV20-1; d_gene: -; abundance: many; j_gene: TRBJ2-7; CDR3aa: CSARWGEQYF; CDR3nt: TGCAGTGCTAGGTGGGGCGAGCAGTACTTC
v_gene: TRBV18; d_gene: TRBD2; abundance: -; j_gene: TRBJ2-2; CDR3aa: CASSTSGAPGELFF; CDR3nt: TGTGCCAGTTCGACTAGCGGGGCCCCCGGGGAGCTGTTTTTT
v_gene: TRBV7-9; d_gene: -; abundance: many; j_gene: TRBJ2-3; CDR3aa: CASSLPRNDTQYF; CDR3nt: TGTGCCAGCAGCTTACCTAGAAACGATACGCAGTATTTT
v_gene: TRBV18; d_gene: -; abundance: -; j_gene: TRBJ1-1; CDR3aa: CASSPTTTGNTEAFF; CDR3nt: TGTGCCAGCTCACCCACTACGACAGGGAACACTGAAGCTTTCTTT
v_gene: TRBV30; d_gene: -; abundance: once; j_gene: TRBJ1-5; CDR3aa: CAWSALGVKGNQPQHF; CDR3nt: TGTGCCTGGAGTGCCTTGGGGGTTAAGGGCAATCAGCCCCAGCATTTT
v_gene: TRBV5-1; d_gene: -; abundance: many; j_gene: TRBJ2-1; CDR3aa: CASRIHNEQFF; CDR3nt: TGCGCCAGCCGGATTCACAATGAGCAGTTCTTC